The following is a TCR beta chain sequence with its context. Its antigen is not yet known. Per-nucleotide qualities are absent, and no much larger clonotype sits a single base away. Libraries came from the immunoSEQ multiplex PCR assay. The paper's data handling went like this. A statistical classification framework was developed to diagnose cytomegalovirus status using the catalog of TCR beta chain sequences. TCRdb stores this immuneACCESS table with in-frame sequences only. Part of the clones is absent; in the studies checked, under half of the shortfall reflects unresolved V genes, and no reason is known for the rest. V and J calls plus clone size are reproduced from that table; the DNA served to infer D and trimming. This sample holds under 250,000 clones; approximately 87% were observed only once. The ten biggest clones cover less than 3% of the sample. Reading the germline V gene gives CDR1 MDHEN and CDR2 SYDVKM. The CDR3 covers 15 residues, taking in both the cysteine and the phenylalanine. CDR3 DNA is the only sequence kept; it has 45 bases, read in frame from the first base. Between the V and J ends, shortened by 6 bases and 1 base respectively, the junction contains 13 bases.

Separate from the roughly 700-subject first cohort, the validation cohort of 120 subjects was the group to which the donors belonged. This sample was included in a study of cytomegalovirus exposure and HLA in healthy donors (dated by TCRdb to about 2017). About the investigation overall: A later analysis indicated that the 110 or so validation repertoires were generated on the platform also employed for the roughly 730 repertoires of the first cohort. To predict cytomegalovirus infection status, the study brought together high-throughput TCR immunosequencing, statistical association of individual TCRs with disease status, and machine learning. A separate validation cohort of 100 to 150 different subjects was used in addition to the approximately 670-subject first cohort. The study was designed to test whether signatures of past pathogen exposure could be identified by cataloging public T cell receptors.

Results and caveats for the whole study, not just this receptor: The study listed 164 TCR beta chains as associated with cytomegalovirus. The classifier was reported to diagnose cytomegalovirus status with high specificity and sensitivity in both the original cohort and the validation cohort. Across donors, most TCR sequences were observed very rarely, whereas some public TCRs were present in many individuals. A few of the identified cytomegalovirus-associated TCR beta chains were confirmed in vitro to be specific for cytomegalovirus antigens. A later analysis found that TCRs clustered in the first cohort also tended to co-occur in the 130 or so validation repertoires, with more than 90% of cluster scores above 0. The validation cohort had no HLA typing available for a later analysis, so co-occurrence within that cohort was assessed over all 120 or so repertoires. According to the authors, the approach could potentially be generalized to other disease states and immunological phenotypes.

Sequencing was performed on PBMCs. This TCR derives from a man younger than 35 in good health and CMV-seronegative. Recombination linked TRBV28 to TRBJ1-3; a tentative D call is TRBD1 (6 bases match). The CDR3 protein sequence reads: CASRSQGISGNTIYF. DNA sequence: TGTGCCAGCAGGTCCCAGGGGATATCTGGAAACACCATATATTTT.